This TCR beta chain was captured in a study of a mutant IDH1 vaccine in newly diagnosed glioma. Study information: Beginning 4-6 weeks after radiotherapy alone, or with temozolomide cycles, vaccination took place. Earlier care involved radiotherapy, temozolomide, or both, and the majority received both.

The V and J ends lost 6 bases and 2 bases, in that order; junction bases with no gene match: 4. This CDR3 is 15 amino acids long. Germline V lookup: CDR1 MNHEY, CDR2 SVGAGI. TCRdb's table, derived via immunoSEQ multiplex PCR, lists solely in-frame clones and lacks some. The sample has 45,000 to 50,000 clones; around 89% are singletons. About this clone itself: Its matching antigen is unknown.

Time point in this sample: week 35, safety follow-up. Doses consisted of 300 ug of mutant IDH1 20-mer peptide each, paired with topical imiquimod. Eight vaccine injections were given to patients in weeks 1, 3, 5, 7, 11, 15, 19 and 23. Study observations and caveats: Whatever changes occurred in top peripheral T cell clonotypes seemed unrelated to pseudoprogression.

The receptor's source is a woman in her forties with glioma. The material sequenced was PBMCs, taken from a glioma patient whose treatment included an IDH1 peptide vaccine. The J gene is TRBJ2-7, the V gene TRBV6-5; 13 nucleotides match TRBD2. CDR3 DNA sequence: TGTGCCAGCAGAACTGGGACTAGCGGGACCTACGAGCAGTACTTC. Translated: CASRTGTSGTYEQYF.